These 2 T cell receptor beta chains originate from one sample sequenced in a study of cytomegalovirus exposure and HLA in healthy donors. Primers: 60 Vbeta forward and 13 Jbeta reverse. The repertoire was sequenced with immunoSEQ multiplex PCR; TCRdb's copy has only in-frame clones and lacks some. The data hold around 170,000 clones, with around 82% observed a single time. Material: PBMCs. Receptor source: a man aged 60-69 years in good health and CMV-seronegative.

The rearrangement uses TRBV9 and TRBJ2-1, with TRBD2 matching over 7 bases. Per germline, CDR1 SGDLS and CDR2 YYNGEE. V shed 0 bases and J 0 bases; nucleotides not matched to a gene: 6. The CDR3 loop spans 17 amino acids. CDR3 region: CASSVGASGISYNEQFF. CDR3 DNA sequence: TGTGCCAGCAGCGTAGGAGCAAGCGGGATCTCCTACAATGAGCAGTTCTTC.

This rearrangement joins TRBV5-1 to TRBJ2-3; 10 positions match TRBD1. Germline assignment: CDR1 SGHRS and CDR2 YFSETQ. This CDR3 is 15 amino acids long. V gave up 4 bases and J gave up 2 bases; unmatched junction bases: 4. CDR3: CASSRDRGFTDTQYF. CDR3 nucleotide sequence: TGCGCCAGCAGCCGGGACAGGGGCTTCACAGATACGCAGTATTTT.